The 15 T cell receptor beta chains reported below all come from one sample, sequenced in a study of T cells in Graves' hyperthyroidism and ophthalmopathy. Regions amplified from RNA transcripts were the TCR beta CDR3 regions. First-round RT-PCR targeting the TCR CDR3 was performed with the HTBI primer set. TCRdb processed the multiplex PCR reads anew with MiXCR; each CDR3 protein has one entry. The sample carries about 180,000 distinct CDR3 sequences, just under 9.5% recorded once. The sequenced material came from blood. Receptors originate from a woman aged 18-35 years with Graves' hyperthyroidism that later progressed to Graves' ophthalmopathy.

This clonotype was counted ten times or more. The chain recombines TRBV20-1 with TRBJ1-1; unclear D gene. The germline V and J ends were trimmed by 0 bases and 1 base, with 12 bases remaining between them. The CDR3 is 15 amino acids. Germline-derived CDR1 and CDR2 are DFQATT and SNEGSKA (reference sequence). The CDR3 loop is CSARESRRANTEAFF. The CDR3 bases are TGCAGTGCTAGAGAATCGCGGAGAGCGAACACTGAAGCTTTCTTT.

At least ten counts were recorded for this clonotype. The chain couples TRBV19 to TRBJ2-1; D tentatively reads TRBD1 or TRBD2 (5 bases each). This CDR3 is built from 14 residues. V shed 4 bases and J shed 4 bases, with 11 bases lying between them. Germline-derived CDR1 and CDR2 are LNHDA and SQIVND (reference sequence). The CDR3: CASSTGTEYNEQFF. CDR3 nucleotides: TGTGCCAGTAGTACCGGGACCGAGTACAATGAGCAGTTCTTC.

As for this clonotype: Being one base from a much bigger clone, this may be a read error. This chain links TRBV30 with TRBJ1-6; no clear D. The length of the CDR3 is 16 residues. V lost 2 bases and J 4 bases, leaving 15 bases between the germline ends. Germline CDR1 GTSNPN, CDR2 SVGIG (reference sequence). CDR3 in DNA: TGTGCCTGGAGTTTGACACCCAAGGCATATAATTCACCCCTCCACTTT. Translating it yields CAWSLTPKAYNSPLHF.

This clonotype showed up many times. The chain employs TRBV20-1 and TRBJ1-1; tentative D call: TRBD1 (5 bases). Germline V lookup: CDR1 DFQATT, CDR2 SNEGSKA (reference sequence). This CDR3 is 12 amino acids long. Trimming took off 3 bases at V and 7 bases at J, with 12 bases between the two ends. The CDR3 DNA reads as TGCAGTGCTAGCGTGGGGGGTAGTGAAGCTTTCTTT. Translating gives CSASVGGSEAFF.

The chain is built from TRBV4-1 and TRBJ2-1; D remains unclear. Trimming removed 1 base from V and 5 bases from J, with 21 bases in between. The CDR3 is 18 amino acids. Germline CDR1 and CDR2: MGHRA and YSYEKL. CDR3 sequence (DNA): TGCGCCAGCAGCCAAGGAGGCGCACAGCCCTCTGAGGACAATGAGCAGTTCTTC. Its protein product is CASSQGGAQPSEDNEQFF.

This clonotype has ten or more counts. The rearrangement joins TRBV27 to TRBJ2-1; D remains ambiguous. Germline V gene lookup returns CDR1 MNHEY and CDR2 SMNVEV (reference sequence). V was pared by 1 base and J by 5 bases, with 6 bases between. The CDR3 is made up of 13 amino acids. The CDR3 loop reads CASSLYSHNEQFF. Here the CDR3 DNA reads TGTGCCAGCAGTTTATACAGTCACAATGAGCAGTTCTTC.

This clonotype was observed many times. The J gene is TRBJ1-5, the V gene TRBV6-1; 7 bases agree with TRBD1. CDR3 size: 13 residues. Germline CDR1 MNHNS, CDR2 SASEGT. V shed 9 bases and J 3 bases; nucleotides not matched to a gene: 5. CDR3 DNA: TGTGCCAGTGGGACAGCCATCAATCAGCCCCAGCATTTT. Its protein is CASGTAINQPQHF.

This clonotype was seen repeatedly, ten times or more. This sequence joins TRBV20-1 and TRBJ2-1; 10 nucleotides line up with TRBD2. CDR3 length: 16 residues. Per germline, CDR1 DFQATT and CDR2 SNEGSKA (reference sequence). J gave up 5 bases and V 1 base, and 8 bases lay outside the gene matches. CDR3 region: CSARGYERGGNNEQFF. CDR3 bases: TGCAGTGCTAGAGGATATGAGCGGGGGGGCAACAATGAGCAGTTCTTC.

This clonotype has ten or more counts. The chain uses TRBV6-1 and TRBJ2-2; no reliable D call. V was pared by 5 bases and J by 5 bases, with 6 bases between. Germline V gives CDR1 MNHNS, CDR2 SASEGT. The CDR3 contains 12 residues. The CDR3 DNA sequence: TGTGCCAGCAGTTATGGGACCGGGGAGCTGTTTTTT. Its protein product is CASSYGTGELFF.

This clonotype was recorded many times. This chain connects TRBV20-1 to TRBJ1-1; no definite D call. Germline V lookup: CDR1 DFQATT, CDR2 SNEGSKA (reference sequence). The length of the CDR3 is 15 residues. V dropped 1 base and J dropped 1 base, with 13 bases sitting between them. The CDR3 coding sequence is TGCAGTGCTAGAGGTTCGATGGTAGGGAACACTGAAGCTTTCTTT. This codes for CSARGSMVGNTEAFF.

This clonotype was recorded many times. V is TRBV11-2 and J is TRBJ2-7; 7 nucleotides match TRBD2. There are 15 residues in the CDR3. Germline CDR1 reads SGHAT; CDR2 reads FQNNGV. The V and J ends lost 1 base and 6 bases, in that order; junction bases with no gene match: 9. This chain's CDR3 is CASSLGVGEGAEQYF. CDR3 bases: TGTGCCAGCAGCTTAGGGGTAGGGGAGGGCGCCGAGCAGTACTTC.

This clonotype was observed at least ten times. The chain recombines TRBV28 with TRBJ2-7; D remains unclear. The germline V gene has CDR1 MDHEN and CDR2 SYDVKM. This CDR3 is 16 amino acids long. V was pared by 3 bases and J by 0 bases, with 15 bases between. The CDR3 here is CASSFRYSASSYEQYF. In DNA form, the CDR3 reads TGTGCCAGCAGTTTTCGGTACAGCGCTAGCTCCTACGAGCAGTACTTC.

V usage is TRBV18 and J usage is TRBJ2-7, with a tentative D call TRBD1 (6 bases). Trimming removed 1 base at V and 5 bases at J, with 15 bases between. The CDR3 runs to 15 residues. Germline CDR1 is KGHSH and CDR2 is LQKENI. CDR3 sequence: CASSPLAQGMDEQYF. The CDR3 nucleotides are TGTGCCAGCTCACCACTTGCTCAGGGGATGGACGAGCAGTACTTC.

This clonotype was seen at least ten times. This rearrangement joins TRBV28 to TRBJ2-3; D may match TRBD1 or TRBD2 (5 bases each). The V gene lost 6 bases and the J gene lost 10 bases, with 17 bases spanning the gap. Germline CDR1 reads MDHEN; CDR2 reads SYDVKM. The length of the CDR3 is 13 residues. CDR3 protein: CASSESRGPAQYF. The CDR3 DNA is TGTGCCAGCAGCGAGAGCCGGGGCCCGGCGCAGTATTTT.

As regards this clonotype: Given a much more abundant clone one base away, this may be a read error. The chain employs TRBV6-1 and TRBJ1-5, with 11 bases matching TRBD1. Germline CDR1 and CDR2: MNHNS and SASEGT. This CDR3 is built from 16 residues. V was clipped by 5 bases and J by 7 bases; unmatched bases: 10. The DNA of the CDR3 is TGTGCCAGCAGTCGCGGACAGGGGGCCCATAAGCAGCCCCAGCATTTT. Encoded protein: CASSRGQGAHKQPQHF.